Listed below are T cell receptor beta chains from one sample, sequenced in a study of blood T cell repertoires in COVID-19. Clones were read by immunoSEQ multiplex PCR, and TCRdb kept only the in-frame ones, dropping some. Of more than 150,000 clones listed, 82% are singletons. Sequencing used peripheral blood. All receptors come from a woman aged 25 to 39 with acute or convalescent COVID-19. CDR3s include the opening cysteine and the closing phenylalanine or tryptophan. Each record gives: V gene, J gene, D gene, clone size, CDR3 protein, CDR3 DNA. A D gene is named only where the DNA matches it firmly. Clone size is stated in some rows and not others, as once, few, many or a class when expanded.

>TRBV28|TRBJ1-5|.|.
CASSLGGPSNQPQHF
TGTGCCAGCAGTCTCGGCGGGCCCAGCAATCAGCCCCAGCATTTT
>TRBV7-2|TRBJ1-5|.|.
CASSLSSNQPQHF
TGTGCCAGCAGCTTGTCCTCGAATCAGCCCCAGCATTTT
>TRBV19|TRBJ2-4|TRBD1|.
CASSIQGDRAKNIQYF
TGTGCCAGTAGTATACAGGGGGACAGAGCCAAAAACATTCAGTACTTC
>TRBV20-1|TRBJ2-5|.|.
CSANNQETQYF
TGCAGTGCTAACAACCAAGAGACCCAGTACTTC
>TRBV6-6|TRBJ1-2|TRBD1|few
CASRPGTGGKDYTF
TGTGCCAGCAGACCCGGGACAGGGGGTAAAGACTACACCTTC
>TRBV6-2/TRBV6-3|TRBJ2-7|TRBD2|once
CASSSLAGSAYEQYF
TGTGCCAGCAGCTCACTAGCGGGATCTGCCTACGAGCAGTACTTC
>TRBV6-2/TRBV6-3|TRBJ2-7|TRBD1|.
CASTPPYGTGVYEQYF
TGTGCCAGCACCCCCCCGTACGGGACAGGGGTCTACGAGCAGTACTTC
>TRBV10-1|TRBJ2-4|TRBD2|.
CASPGTSGRAANIQYF
TGCGCCAGCCCCGGGACTAGCGGGAGGGCCGCAAACATTCAGTACTTC
>TRBV12-3/TRBV12-4|TRBJ2-7|.|once
CASSRGLVWEQYF
TGTGCCAGCAGCCGAGGGCTAGTTTGGGAGCAGTACTTC
>TRBV10-3|TRBJ1-5|.|.
CAISEGGDLRTQHF
TGTGCCATCAGTGAAGGAGGGGATTTAAGGACCCAGCATTTT
>TRBV6-5|TRBJ2-3|.|.
CASQQGTTTYF
TGTGCCAGCCAGCAGGGGACTACCACGTATTTT
>TRBV7-8|TRBJ1-4|.|.
CASSLVQASREKLFF
TGTGCCAGCAGCTTAGTACAGGCCTCTAGGGAAAAACTGTTTTTT
>TRBV5-1|TRBJ2-2|.|.
CASSSGQRWTGELFF
TGCGCCAGCAGCTCCGGACAACGATGGACCGGGGAGCTGTTTTTT
>TRBV11-3|TRBJ1-1|.|few
CASSFRRDTEAFF
TGTGCCAGCAGCTTCAGACGGGACACTGAAGCTTTCTTT
>TRBV27|TRBJ2-3|TRBD2|.
CASSRPSGSGADTQYF
TGTGCCAGCAGTCGTCCTAGCGGGAGTGGGGCAGATACGCAGTATTTT
>TRBV19|TRBJ2-3|TRBD2|.
CASSMSASGASDTQYF
TGTGCCAGTAGTATGTCGGCTAGCGGGGCCTCAGATACGCAGTATTTT
>TRBV7-9|TRBJ2-5|.|.
CASTPGGAETQYF
TGTGCCAGCACCCCGGGGGGCGCGGAGACCCAGTACTTC
>TRBV12-3/TRBV12-4|TRBJ1-1|TRBD1|.
CASSLIRGREAFF
TGTGCCAGCAGTTTAATAAGGGGGCGTGAAGCTTTCTTT
>TRBV28|TRBJ1-1|.|few
CASILPGGSEAFF
TGTGCCAGCATCCTGCCTGGAGGGTCTGAAGCTTTCTTT
>TRBV7-9|TRBJ2-7|.|once
CASSARDISYEQYF
TGTGCCAGCAGCGCCCGGGACATCTCCTACGAGCAGTACTTC
>TRBV3-1/TRBV3-2|TRBJ2-5|TRBD1|.
CASSQEDREEQETQYF
TGTGCCAGCAGCCAAGAGGACAGGGAAGAGCAAGAGACCCAGTACTTC
>TRBV14|TRBJ1-2|.|.
CASSQGLAPPTF
TGTGCCAGCAGCCAAGGTTTGGCTCCCCCCACCTTC
>TRBV12-3/TRBV12-4|TRBJ2-3|.|few
CASVAGGADTQYF
TGTGCCAGCGTAGCTGGGGGCGCAGATACGCAGTATTTT
>TRBV27|TRBJ1-4|.|.
CASSTDSSRPIPEKLFF
TGTGCCAGCAGCACGGACAGCTCTCGCCCTATTCCCGAAAAACTGTTTTTT
>TRBV7-9|TRBJ2-5|.|.
CASSLALDRARETQYF
TGTGCCAGCAGCTTAGCCTTGGACAGAGCCAGGGAGACCCAGTACTTC
>TRBV5-8|TRBJ1-1|.|.
CASSLQGNTEAFF
TGTGCCAGCAGCCTACAGGGGAACACTGAAGCTTTCTTT
>TRBV28|TRBJ1-2|.|.
CASSTRTAPHYGYTF
TGTGCCAGCAGTACCAGGACAGCGCCCCACTATGGCTACACCTTC
>TRBV6-5|TRBJ1-2|TRBD1|.
CASRLQGEGYTF
TGTGCCAGCAGACTACAGGGGGAAGGCTACACCTTC
>TRBV7-2|TRBJ2-7|.|.
CASSRMDTNYEQYF
TGTGCCAGCAGCCGGATGGACACAAACTACGAGCAGTACTTC
>TRBV30|TRBJ2-2|.|.
CAWSVLNTGELFF
TGTGCCTGGAGTGTACTTAACACCGGGGAGCTGTTTTTT
>TRBV7-2|TRBJ2-1|.|.
CASSLQGFYNEQFF
TGTGCCAGCAGCTTACAGGGTTTCTACAATGAGCAGTTCTTC
>TRBV30|TRBJ1-5|.|.
CAWSPDYGDHQPQHF
TGTGCCTGGAGTCCGGACTATGGGGACCATCAGCCCCAGCATTTT
>TRBV5-1|TRBJ1-4|TRBD1|few
CASSPRGGQGPNEKLFF
TGCGCCAGCAGCCCCAGGGGGGGACAGGGGCCTAATGAAAAACTGTTTTTT
>TRBV4-1|TRBJ2-5|.|.
CASSQDLAGYQETQYF
TGCGCCAGCAGCCAAGATTTGGCAGGCTACCAAGAGACCCAGTACTTC
>TRBV3-1/TRBV3-2|TRBJ2-2|TRBD2|.
CASSPPSGRVTGELFF
TGTGCCAGCAGCCCGCCTAGCGGGAGAGTCACCGGGGAGCTGTTTTTT
>TRBV11-3|TRBJ2-7|TRBD2|.
CASSSSGAYEQYF
TGTGCCAGCAGCTCTAGCGGAGCCTACGAGCAGTACTTC
>TRBV19|TRBJ2-1|TRBD1|.
CASSIFPGRTGGGNEQFF
TGTGCCAGTAGTATTTTTCCGGGAAGGACAGGGGGAGGGAATGAGCAGTTCTTC
>TRBV5-1|TRBJ1-1|TRBD1|.
CASSRGQGNTEAFF
TGCGCCAGCAGCCGCGGACAGGGGAACACTGAAGCTTTCTTT
>TRBV5-4|TRBJ2-2|TRBD2|.
CASSLGLAGGSTGELFF
TGTGCCAGCAGCCTTGGGCTGGCGGGAGGGAGCACCGGGGAGCTGTTTTTT
>TRBV12-3/TRBV12-4|TRBJ2-3|TRBD2|.
CASSYGGTDTQYF
TGTGCCAGCAGTTACGGGGGGACAGATACGCAGTATTTT
>TRBV27|TRBJ2-5|TRBD2|.
CASSQLATPETQYF
TGTGCCAGCAGTCAACTAGCGACCCCGGAGACCCAGTACTTC
>TRBV28|TRBJ2-7|.|.
CASSLLDRPSYEQYF
TGTGCCAGCAGTTTATTAGACAGGCCTTCCTACGAGCAGTACTTC
>TRBV25-1|TRBJ1-1|TRBD1|.
CASSAGTAWNTEAFF
TGTGCCAGCAGTGCTGGGACAGCCTGGAACACTGAAGCTTTCTTT
>TRBV6-2/TRBV6-3|TRBJ2-7|.|.
CASSWAGSTYEQYF
TGTGCCAGCAGTTGGGCAGGGTCGACCTACGAGCAGTACTTC
>TRBV9|TRBJ1-2|.|.
CASSPFGRGNYGYTF
TGTGCCAGCAGCCCATTTGGTCGGGGGAACTATGGCTACACCTTC
>TRBV19|TRBJ1-5|.|.
CASSIDPLTVVSNQPQHF
TGTGCCAGTAGTATAGATCCGCTGACAGTGGTTAGCAATCAGCCCCAGCATTTT
>TRBV6-1|TRBJ2-7|TRBD1|.
CASSEQGARYEQYF
TGTGCCAGCAGTGAACAGGGGGCGCGGTACGAGCAGTACTTC
>TRBV13|TRBJ1-4|TRBD1|once
CASSLWTGRDEKLFF
TGTGCCAGCAGCTTATGGACAGGGAGGGATGAAAAACTGTTTTTT
>TRBV27|TRBJ2-2|TRBD2|few
CASSLLLAGGPSTGELFF
TGTGCCAGCAGTTTATTGCTAGCGGGGGGGCCGAGCACCGGGGAGCTGTTTTTT
>TRBV28|TRBJ1-6|TRBD1|.
CASSQIAPGQGPSPLHF
TGTGCCAGCAGTCAAATTGCCCCCGGACAGGGCCCTTCACCCCTCCACTTT
>TRBV7-9|TRBJ1-1|.|.
CASSLNSSTTEAFF
TGTGCCAGCAGCTTAAACAGCAGTACCACTGAAGCTTTCTTT
>TRBV30|TRBJ1-2|.|.
CAWTARTGGRYGYTF
TGTGCCTGGACAGCAAGGACGGGGGGTCGGTATGGCTACACCTTC
>TRBV27|TRBJ1-2|TRBD1|few
CASSHLRDRRQLTSGYTF
TGTGCCAGCAGCCACCTCCGGGACAGGCGACAGTTGACATCTGGCTACACCTTC